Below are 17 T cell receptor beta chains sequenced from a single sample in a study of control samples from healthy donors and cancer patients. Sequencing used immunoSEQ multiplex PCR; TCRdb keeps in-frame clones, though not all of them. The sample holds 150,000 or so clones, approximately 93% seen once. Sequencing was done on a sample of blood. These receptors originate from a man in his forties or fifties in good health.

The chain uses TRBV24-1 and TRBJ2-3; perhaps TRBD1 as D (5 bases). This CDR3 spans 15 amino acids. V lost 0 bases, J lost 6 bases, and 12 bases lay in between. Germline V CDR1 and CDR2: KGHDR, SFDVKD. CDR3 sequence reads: CATSDLAANRDTQYF. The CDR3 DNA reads TGTGCCACCAGTGATTTGGCGGCCAACAGGGATACGCAGTATTTT.

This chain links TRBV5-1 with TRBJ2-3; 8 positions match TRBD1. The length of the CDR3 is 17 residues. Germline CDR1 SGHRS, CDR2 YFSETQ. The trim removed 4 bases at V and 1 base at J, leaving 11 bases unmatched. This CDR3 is CASSEATGVRGTDTQYF. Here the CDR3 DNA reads TGCGCCAGCAGCGAAGCGACAGGGGTCAGGGGCACAGATACGCAGTATTTT.

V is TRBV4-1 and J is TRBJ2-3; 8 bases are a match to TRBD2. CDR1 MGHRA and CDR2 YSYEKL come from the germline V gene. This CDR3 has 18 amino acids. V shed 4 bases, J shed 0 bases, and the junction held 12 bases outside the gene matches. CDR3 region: CASSLRGGGGTSTDTQYF. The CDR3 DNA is TGCGCCAGCAGCCTACGGGGGGGCGGTGGAACTAGCACAGATACGCAGTATTTT.

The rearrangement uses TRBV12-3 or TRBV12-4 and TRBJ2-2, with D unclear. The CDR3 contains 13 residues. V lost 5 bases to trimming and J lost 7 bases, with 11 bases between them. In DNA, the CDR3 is TGTGCCAGCAGTCCATTCCCCAGCGGGGAGCTGTTTTTT. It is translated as CASSPFPSGELFF.

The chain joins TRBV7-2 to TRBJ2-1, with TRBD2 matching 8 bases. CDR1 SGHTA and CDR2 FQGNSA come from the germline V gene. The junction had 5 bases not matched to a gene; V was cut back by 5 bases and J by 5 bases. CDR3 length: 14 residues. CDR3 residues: CASSHGLANNEQFF. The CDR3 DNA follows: TGTGCCAGCAGCCATGGACTAGCCAACAATGAGCAGTTCTTC.

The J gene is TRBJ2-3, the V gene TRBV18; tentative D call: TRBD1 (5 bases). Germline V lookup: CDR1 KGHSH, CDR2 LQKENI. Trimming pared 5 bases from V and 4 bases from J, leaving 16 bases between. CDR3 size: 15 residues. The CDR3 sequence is CASSKSGRVADTQYF. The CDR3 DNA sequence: TGTGCCAGCTCAAAGAGTGGCAGGGTGGCAGATACGCAGTATTTT. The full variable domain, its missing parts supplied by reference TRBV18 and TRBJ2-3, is NAGVMQNPRHLVRRRGQEARLRCSPMKGHSHVYWYRQLPEEGLKFMVYLQKENIIDESGMPKERFSAEFPKEGPSILRIQQVVRGDSAAYFCASSKSGRVADTQYFGPGTRLTVL.

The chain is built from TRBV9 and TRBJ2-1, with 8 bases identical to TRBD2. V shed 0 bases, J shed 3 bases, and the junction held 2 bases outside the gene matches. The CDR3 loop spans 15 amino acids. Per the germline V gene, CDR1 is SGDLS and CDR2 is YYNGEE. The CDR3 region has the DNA TGTGCCAGCAGCGTAGCCGGGAGGGGCTACAATGAGCAGTTCTTC. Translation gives CASSVAGRGYNEQFF.

The CDR3 loop is CASSFVAGRVDEQFF. The DNA of the CDR3 is TGTGCCAGCAGCTTCGTGGCTGGACGGGTGGATGAGCAGTTCTTC. The chain recombines TRBV7-9 with TRBJ2-1; no reliable D call. Trimming removed 3 bases from V and 8 bases from J, with 17 bases in between. CDR1 and CDR2 (germline): SEHNR, FQNEAQ (reference sequence). CDR3 length: 15 residues.

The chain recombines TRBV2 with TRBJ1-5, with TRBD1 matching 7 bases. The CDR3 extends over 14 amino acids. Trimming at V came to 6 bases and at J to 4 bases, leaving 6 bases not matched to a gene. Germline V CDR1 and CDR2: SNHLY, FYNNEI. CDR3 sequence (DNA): TGTGCCAGCAGCGGCGACAGGGCGAATCAGCCCCAGCATTTT. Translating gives CASSGDRANQPQHF.

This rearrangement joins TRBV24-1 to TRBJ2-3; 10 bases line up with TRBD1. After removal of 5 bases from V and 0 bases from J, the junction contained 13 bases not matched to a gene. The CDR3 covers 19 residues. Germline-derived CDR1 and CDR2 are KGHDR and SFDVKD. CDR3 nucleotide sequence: TGTGCCACCAGTGGAGCCGGGACAGGGGCTAATACTAGCACAGATACGCAGTATTTT. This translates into CATSGAGTGANTSTDTQYF.

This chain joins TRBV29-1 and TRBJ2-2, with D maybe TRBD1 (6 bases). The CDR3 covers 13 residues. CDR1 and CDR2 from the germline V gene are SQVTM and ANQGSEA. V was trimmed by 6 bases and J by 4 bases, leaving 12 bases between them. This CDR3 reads CSVTLTGTGELFF. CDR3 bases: TGCAGCGTGACTTTGACAGGCACCGGGGAGCTGTTTTTT.

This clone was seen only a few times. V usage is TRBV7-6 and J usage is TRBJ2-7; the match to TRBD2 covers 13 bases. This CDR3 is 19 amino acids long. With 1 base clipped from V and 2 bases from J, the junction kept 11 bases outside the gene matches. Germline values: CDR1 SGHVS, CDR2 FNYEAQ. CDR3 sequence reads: CASSLELPGTSGETYEQYF. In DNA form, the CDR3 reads TGTGCCAGCAGCTTAGAACTTCCCGGGACTAGCGGGGAAACCTACGAGCAGTACTTC.

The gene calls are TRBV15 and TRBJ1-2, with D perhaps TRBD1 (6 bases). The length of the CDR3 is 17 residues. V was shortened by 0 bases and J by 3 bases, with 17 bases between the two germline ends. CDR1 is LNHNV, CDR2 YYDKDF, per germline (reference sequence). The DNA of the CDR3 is TGTGCCACCAGCAGAGATGTGGCCGTACAGGGATACTATGGCTACACCTTC. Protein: CATSRDVAVQGYYGYTF.

The DNA of the CDR3 is TGTGCCAGCAGTTTCGGGGGTGATGAAAAACTGTTTTTT. It specifies CASSFGGDEKLFF. The chain employs TRBV28 and TRBJ1-4; D perhaps matches TRBD1 (5 bases). Germline lookup yields CDR1 MDHEN and CDR2 SYDVKM. The CDR3 spans 13 residues. V gave up 3 bases and J gave up 6 bases, with 8 bases separating them.

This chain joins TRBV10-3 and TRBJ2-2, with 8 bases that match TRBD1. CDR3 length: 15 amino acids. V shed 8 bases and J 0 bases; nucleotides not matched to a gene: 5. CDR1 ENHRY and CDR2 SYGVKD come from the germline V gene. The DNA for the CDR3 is TGTGCCATCGGAACAGGGGGTCCGAACACCGGGGAGCTGTTTTTT. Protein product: CAIGTGGPNTGELFF.

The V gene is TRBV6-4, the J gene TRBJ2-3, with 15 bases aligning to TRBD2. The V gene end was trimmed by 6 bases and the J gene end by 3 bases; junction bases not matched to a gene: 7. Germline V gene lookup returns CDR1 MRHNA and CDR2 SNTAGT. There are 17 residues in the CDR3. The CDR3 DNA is TGTGCCAGCAGGGCCGGACTAGCGGGAGGGCCAACAGATACGCAGTATTTT. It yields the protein CASRAGLAGGPTDTQYF.

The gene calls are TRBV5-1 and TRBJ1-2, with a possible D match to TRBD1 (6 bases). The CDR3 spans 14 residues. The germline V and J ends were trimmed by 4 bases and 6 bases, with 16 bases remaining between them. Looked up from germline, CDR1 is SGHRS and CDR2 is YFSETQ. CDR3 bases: TGCGCCAGCAGCGGGTACAGGGAGGCGGATGGCTACACCTTC. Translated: CASSGYREADGYTF.